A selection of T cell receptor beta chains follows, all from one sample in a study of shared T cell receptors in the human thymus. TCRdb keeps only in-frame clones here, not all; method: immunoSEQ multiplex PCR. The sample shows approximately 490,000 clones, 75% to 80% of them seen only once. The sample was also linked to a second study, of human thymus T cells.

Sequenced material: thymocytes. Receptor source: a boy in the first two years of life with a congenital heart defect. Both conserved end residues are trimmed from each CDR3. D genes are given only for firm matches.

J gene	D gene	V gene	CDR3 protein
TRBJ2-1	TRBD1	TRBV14	ASSQDPGAGGLYNEQF
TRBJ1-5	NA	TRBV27	ASSPRRGSMSNQPQH
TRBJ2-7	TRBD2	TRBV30	AWERLAVDEQY
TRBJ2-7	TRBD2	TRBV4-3	ASSQVVVAGGVYEQY
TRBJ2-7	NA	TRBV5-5	ASSLIQEQY
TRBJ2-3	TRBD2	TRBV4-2	ASSHLPWFGGGSTDTQY
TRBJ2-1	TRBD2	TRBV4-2	ASSPTSGRPLNNEQF
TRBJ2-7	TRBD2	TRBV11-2	ASSLTAGDHEQY
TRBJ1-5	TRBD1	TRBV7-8	ASSQGTVFSNQPQH
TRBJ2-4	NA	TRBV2	ASRGQRTSQGIQY
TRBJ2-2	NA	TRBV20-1	SARGLEELF
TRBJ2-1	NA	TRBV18	ASSPPPRASYNEQF
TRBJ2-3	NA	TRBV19	ASSIPNGTSTDTQY
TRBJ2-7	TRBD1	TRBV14	ASSQDRRTGASYEQY
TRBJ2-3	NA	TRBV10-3	AISMAVDTQY
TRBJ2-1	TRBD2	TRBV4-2	ASSQVRSGAGATNEQF
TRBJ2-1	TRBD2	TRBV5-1	ASSRTSGVFNEQF
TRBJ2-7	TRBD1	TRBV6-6	ASSYSAGTADYEQY
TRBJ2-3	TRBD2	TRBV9	ASSVPIAGGRTDTQY
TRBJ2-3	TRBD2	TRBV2	ASLAGVAHTQY
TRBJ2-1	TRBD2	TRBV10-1	ASSPRLAGGNEQF
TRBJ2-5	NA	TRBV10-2	ASSLEAREETQY
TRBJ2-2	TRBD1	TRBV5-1	ASSHRTGGTGELF
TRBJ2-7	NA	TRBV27	ASGVAAGEQY
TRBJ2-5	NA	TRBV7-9	ASTHLQGRETQY
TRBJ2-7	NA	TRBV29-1	SVELARGEQY
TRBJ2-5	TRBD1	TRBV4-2	ASSARDRGGETQY
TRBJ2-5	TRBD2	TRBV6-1	ASALAGDQETQY
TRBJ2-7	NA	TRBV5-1	ASSLVGASVYEQY
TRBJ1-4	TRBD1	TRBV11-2	ASSLHLLGQGGEKLF
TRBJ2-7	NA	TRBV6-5	ATWRGTPGAYEQY
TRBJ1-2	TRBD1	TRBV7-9	ASSLGGRGYGYT
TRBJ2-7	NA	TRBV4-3	ASSQNRDSRTYEQY
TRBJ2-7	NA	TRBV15	ATSRDQEGAYEQY
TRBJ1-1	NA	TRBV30	AWSVRSLNTEAF
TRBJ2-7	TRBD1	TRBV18	ASSPIKGQGKTEQY
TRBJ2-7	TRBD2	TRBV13	ASSLGGGPHSYEQY
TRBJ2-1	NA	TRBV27	ASSLESGSYNEQF
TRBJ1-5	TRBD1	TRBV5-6	ASSLEAGGNYSNQPQH
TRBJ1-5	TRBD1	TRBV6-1	ASSGLPRDRDQPQH
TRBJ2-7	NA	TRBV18	ASSPTDLYEQY
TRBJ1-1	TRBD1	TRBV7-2	ASSSRTGGNTEAF
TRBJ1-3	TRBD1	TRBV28	ASSLCRGQVSGNTIY
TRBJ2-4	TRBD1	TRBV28	ASSSPGTAPANIQY
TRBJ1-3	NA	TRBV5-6	ASSSKTGSGNTIY
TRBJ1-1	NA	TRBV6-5	ASHVGGDTEAF
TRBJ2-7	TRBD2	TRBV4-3	ASSPTRGALAGVSPYEQY
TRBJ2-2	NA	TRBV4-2	ASSQVEGTPTGELF
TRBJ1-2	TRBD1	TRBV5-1	ASSIRPQGQNGYT
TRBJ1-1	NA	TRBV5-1	ASSYNPAGREETSEAF
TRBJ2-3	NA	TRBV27	ASSLLTDTQY
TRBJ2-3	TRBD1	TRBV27	ASSLFADRGPTDTQY
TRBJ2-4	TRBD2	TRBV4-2	ASRDRREGGKNIQY
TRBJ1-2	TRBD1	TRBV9	ASSVGGQRYGYT